The present T cell receptor beta chain was sequenced within a study of long-term antiretroviral therapy in people with HIV. Whole-study results and caveats: Despite increasing after ART, diversity remained lower than that of transplant donor controls. Blood dates from 2004 to 2017, possibly under older ART regimens. Regardless of time point, clones expanded before ART dominated the repertoire.

In its sample, this clone was seen once. As yet, its antigen is unknown. The V end was cut by 1 base, the J end by 4 bases, with 13 bases between. Germline V gene lookup returns CDR1 ENHRY and CDR2 SYGVKD. This CDR3 spans 15 amino acids. Survey-level resolution applied to immunoSEQ assay v3.0. Generated by immunoSEQ multiplex PCR, the TCRdb table keeps only in-frame clones and is missing some. The profile covers approximately 33,000 clones, with approximately 83% appearing a single time and under 5% taken by the ten largest. This chain connects TRBV10-3 to TRBJ1-2, with D possibly matching TRBD1 (6 bases). Sequenced material: unsorted PBMCs, taken 0.8 years before starting antiretroviral therapy. The source of this sequence is a man aged 18 to 35 with HIV. CDR3 residues: CAISEFRGPAYGYTF. DNA of the CDR3: TGTGCCATCAGTGAGTTTCGGGGGCCCGCCTATGGCTACACCTTC.